Listed below are T cell receptor beta chains from one sample, sequenced in a study of blood T cell repertoires in COVID-19. TCRdb keeps only in-frame clones here, not all; method: immunoSEQ multiplex PCR. The table has under 250,000 clones, 80% seen once. Sequenced: PBMCs or T cells enriched from blood (not recorded which). All receptors come from a man younger than 45 with acute COVID-19. The CDR3 runs from the conserved cysteine through the conserved F or W. Each record gives: clone size, D gene, J gene, V gene, CDR3 protein, CDR3 DNA. The D gene is left open where the match is weak. Rows give clone size only sometimes, using once, few, many, or a class for an expanded clone.

size: NA
D: NA
J: TRBJ1-3
V: TRBV3-1/TRBV3-2
CDR3: CASSHPRGYSGNTIYF
DNA: TGTGCCAGCAGCCACCCGAGGGGGTACTCTGGAAACACCATATATTTT

size: NA
D: TRBD2
J: TRBJ2-5
V: TRBV14
CDR3: CASSPTAGGQETQYF
DNA: TGTGCCAGCAGCCCCACGGCGGGGGGACAAGAGACCCAGTACTTC

size: few
D: TRBD1
J: TRBJ1-2
V: TRBV6-5
CDR3: CASSYSGGGYGYTF
DNA: TGTGCCAGCAGTTACTCAGGGGGCGGGTATGGCTACACCTTC

size: NA
D: NA
J: TRBJ2-3
V: TRBV10-2
CDR3: CASSGGGDTQYF
DNA: TGCGCCAGCAGCGGCGGGGGCGATACGCAGTATTTT

size: NA
D: TRBD1
J: TRBJ1-1
V: TRBV10-3
CDR3: CAISGPWTGGFTEAFF
DNA: TGTGCCATCAGTGGGCCTTGGACAGGGGGTTTCACTGAAGCTTTCTTT

size: NA
D: TRBD1
J: TRBJ2-3
V: TRBV28
CDR3: CASSPQGAASTDTQYF
DNA: TGTGCCAGCAGTCCGCAGGGGGCGGCTAGCACAGATACGCAGTATTTT

size: few
D: TRBD2
J: TRBJ2-3
V: TRBV6-6
CDR3: CASSRTSGGSGADTQYF
DNA: TGTGCCAGCAGTCGGACTAGCGGGGGGTCAGGGGCAGATACGCAGTATTTT

size: NA
D: TRBD2
J: TRBJ2-2
V: TRBV27
CDR3: CASRVLAGAPGELFF
DNA: TGTGCCAGCAGGGTACTAGCGGGGGCCCCCGGGGAGCTGTTTTTT

size: once
D: TRBD2
J: TRBJ2-3
V: TRBV6-2/TRBV6-3
CDR3: CASSYTPIHLFSSGTTDTQYF
DNA: TGTGCCAGCAGTTACACCCCCATTCACCTCTTTTCTAGCGGAACCACAGATACGCAGTATTTT

size: NA
D: TRBD1
J: TRBJ2-5
V: TRBV5-6
CDR3: CASSLLDRDAGTQYF
DNA: TGTGCCAGCAGCTTATTGGACAGGGATGCAGGGACCCAGTACTTC

size: NA
D: TRBD1
J: TRBJ1-3
V: TRBV12-3/TRBV12-4
CDR3: CASSWTGANTIYF
DNA: TGTGCCAGCAGTTGGACAGGGGCAAACACCATATATTTT

size: NA
D: NA
J: TRBJ1-4
V: TRBV14
CDR3: CASSPLPGEKLFF
DNA: TGTGCCAGCAGCCCCCTTCCCGGTGAAAAACTGTTTTTT

size: few
D: NA
J: TRBJ1-5
V: TRBV12-3/TRBV12-4
CDR3: CASSFRLAGPQHF
DNA: TGTGCCAGCAGTTTCCGGCTAGCTGGCCCCCAGCATTTT

size: few
D: NA
J: TRBJ2-2
V: TRBV5-1
CDR3: CASSLESRGAGELFF
DNA: TGCGCCAGCAGCTTGGAGAGCAGGGGGGCCGGGGAGCTGTTTTTT

size: NA
D: TRBD1
J: TRBJ2-7
V: TRBV6-1
CDR3: CASSEAATGRTYEQYF
DNA: TGTGCCAGCAGTGAAGCGGCGACAGGGCGCACCTACGAGCAGTACTTC

size: many
D: NA
J: TRBJ2-1
V: TRBV11-1
CDR3: CASSLEGENEQFF
DNA: TGTGCCAGCAGCTTAGAGGGGGAGAATGAGCAGTTCTTC

size: NA
D: NA
J: TRBJ1-6
V: TRBV6-5
CDR3: CASSLKPGITLHF
DNA: TGTGCCAGCAGCCTCAAACCGGGAATCACCCTCCACTTT

size: NA
D: NA
J: TRBJ2-2
V: TRBV12-5
CDR3: CASGLVRGAGPGELFF
DNA: TGTGCTAGTGGTTTGGTACGGGGGGCGGGACCCGGGGAGCTGTTTTTT

size: NA
D: TRBD1
J: TRBJ1-6
V: TRBV19
CDR3: CASSTGQGNSPLHF
DNA: TGTGCCAGTAGTACGGGACAGGGGAATTCACCCCTCCACTTT

size: NA
D: NA
J: TRBJ2-2
V: TRBV7-6
CDR3: CASSFRIGTSNTGELFF
DNA: TGTGCCAGCAGCTTCCGGATTGGGACATCGAACACCGGGGAGCTGTTTTTT

size: NA
D: NA
J: TRBJ2-3
V: TRBV5-1
CDR3: CASSLEEATDTQYF
DNA: TGCGCCAGCAGCTTGGAGGAGGCTACAGATACGCAGTATTTT

size: NA
D: NA
J: TRBJ2-1
V: TRBV5-4
CDR3: CASSPGTFSYNEQFF
DNA: TGTGCCAGCAGCCCGGGGACTTTCTCCTACAATGAGCAGTTCTTC

size: NA
D: TRBD2
J: TRBJ2-1
V: TRBV24-1
CDR3: CATSDFRGGRSYNEQFF
DNA: TGTGCCACCAGTGATTTCCGGGGGGGGCGCTCCTACAATGAGCAGTTCTTC

size: NA
D: NA
J: TRBJ2-2
V: TRBV6-5
CDR3: CASSRTEGTGELFF
DNA: TGTGCCAGCAGTAGGACAGAGGGGACCGGGGAGCTGTTTTTT

size: NA
D: NA
J: TRBJ1-2
V: TRBV12-3/TRBV12-4
CDR3: CADTPDTF
DNA: TGTGCCGACACTCCGGACACCTTC

size: once
D: TRBD1
J: TRBJ1-2
V: TRBV10-2
CDR3: CASLIPGTGSGYTF
DNA: TGCGCCAGCCTCATCCCCGGGACAGGGAGTGGCTACACCTTC

size: NA
D: NA
J: TRBJ1-5
V: TRBV4-1
CDR3: CASSQGGLNQPQHF
DNA: TGCGCCAGCAGCCAAGGGGGCCTTAATCAGCCCCAGCATTTT

size: NA
D: NA
J: TRBJ1-5
V: TRBV19
CDR3: CASTDQGRSNQPQHF
DNA: TGTGCCAGTACCGACCAGGGGAGAAGCAATCAGCCCCAGCATTTT

size: NA
D: TRBD1
J: TRBJ1-1
V: TRBV5-6
CDR3: CASTQGVNTEAFF
DNA: TGTGCCAGCACCCAGGGGGTGAACACTGAAGCTTTCTTT

size: few
D: TRBD1
J: TRBJ1-1
V: TRBV29-1
CDR3: CSVVPGGEGEAFF
DNA: TGCAGCGTTGTTCCAGGGGGCGAGGGCGAAGCTTTCTTT

size: few
D: NA
J: TRBJ2-5
V: TRBV5-1
CDR3: CASSPASSGQLHRQTQYF
DNA: TGCGCCAGCAGCCCGGCTAGTTCCGGACAGTTACATCGTCAGACCCAGTACTTC

size: NA
D: TRBD1
J: TRBJ2-1
V: TRBV6-1
CDR3: CASSEETGVNEQFF
DNA: TGTGCCAGCAGTGAGGAGACAGGGGTCAATGAGCAGTTCTTC

size: NA
D: TRBD1
J: TRBJ1-2
V: TRBV3-1/TRBV3-2
CDR3: CASSPSGTGGDGYTF
DNA: TGTGCCAGCAGCCCATCCGGGACAGGGGGCGATGGCTACACCTTC

size: NA
D: TRBD1
J: TRBJ2-3
V: TRBV19
CDR3: CASSTKTGPHYF
DNA: TGTGCCAGTAGTACAAAGACAGGGCCACATTATTTT

size: NA
D: TRBD1
J: TRBJ2-7
V: TRBV19
CDR3: CASRSTGANYEQYF
DNA: TGTGCCAGTAGGAGCACAGGGGCTAACTACGAGCAGTACTTC

size: NA
D: NA
J: TRBJ2-3
V: TRBV4-1
CDR3: CASSYLGGEADTQYF
DNA: TGCGCCAGCAGCTATCTAGGAGGCGAGGCAGATACGCAGTATTTT

size: NA
D: TRBD1
J: TRBJ1-2
V: TRBV28
CDR3: CASSEGTVRAGYTF
DNA: TGTGCCAGCAGCGAAGGGACAGTCCGGGCGGGCTACACCTTC

size: few
D: NA
J: TRBJ1-1
V: TRBV21-1
CDR3: CASSNNGGAFF
DNA: TGTGCCAGCAGCAACAACGGGGGTGCTTTCTTT

size: NA
D: NA
J: TRBJ2-1
V: TRBV2
CDR3: CASSETGSSSNEQFF
DNA: TGTGCCAGCAGTGAAACGGGCTCTAGCTCCAATGAGCAGTTCTTC

size: NA
D: NA
J: TRBJ1-1
V: TRBV12-3/TRBV12-4
CDR3: CASSKPGVVAFF
DNA: TGTGCCAGCAGCAAACCAGGGGTCGTAGCTTTCTTT

size: NA
D: NA
J: TRBJ1-1
V: TRBV24-1
CDR3: CATPHLQGGTEAFF
DNA: TGTGCCACACCCCATTTACAGGGTGGCACTGAAGCTTTCTTT

size: NA
D: NA
J: TRBJ1-2
V: TRBV9
CDR3: CASSVESPRYGYTF
DNA: TGTGCCAGCAGCGTAGAAAGCCCGAGGTATGGCTACACCTTC

size: NA
D: NA
J: TRBJ1-5
V: TRBV5-1
CDR3: CASSLEGGNQPQHF
DNA: TGCGCCAGCAGCTTGGAGGGGGGCAATCAGCCCCAGCATTTT

size: once
D: TRBD1
J: TRBJ1-5
V: TRBV10-3
CDR3: CATGRDSPDQPQHF
DNA: TGTGCCACCGGAAGGGACAGTCCTGATCAGCCCCAGCATTTT

size: NA
D: NA
J: TRBJ1-2
V: TRBV6-5
CDR3: CASSLQGEANYGYTF
DNA: TGTGCCAGCAGTTTACAGGGAGAAGCTAACTATGGCTACACCTTC

size: NA
D: NA
J: TRBJ1-3
V: TRBV27
CDR3: CASSLSYNSGGNTIYF
DNA: TGTGCCAGCAGTTTATCGTACAACTCGGGGGGAAACACCATATATTTT

size: NA
D: NA
J: TRBJ1-4
V: TRBV6-6
CDR3: CASSYSEDATNEKLFF
DNA: TGTGCCAGCAGTTACTCTGAGGATGCAACTAATGAAAAACTGTTTTTT

size: NA
D: NA
J: TRBJ1-2
V: TRBV28
CDR3: CASIPGVVVGYGYTF
DNA: TGTGCCAGCATCCCCGGGGTGGTTGTGGGCTATGGCTACACCTTC

size: NA
D: NA
J: TRBJ2-7
V: TRBV19
CDR3: CASSIRFLSEQYF
DNA: TGTGCCAGTAGTATACGATTTCTTAGCGAGCAGTACTTC

size: NA
D: TRBD1
J: TRBJ2-2
V: TRBV7-6
CDR3: CASSFRDSNTGELFF
DNA: TGTGCCAGCAGCTTTCGGGACAGCAACACCGGGGAGCTGTTTTTT

size: NA
D: TRBD1
J: TRBJ1-1
V: TRBV6-5
CDR3: CASTYGDRLNTEAFF
DNA: TGTGCCAGCACCTATGGGGACAGGTTGAACACTGAAGCTTTCTTT

size: NA
D: NA
J: TRBJ1-2
V: TRBV6-5
CDR3: CASTDSYGYTF
DNA: TGTGCCAGCACCGACAGCTATGGCTACACCTTC

size: NA
D: NA
J: TRBJ2-3
V: TRBV12-3/TRBV12-4
CDR3: CASLLGGTDTQYF
DNA: TGTGCCAGCCTTCTAGGGGGCACAGATACGCAGTATTTT

size: NA
D: NA
J: TRBJ2-5
V: TRBV11-3
CDR3: CASSLGGLSETQYF
DNA: TGTGCCAGCAGCTTAGGCGGACTCTCTGAGACCCAGTACTTC

size: NA
D: TRBD1
J: TRBJ2-7
V: TRBV19
CDR3: CASRGGGTGFNEQYF
DNA: TGTGCCAGTAGGGGAGGAGGGACAGGGTTTAACGAGCAGTACTTC

size: NA
D: TRBD1
J: TRBJ1-1
V: TRBV9
CDR3: CASSAGTAAFF
DNA: TGTGCCAGCAGCGCGGGGACAGCGGCTTTCTTT

size: NA
D: TRBD1
J: TRBJ2-2
V: TRBV19
CDR3: CASSVTGATTGELFF
DNA: TGTGCCAGTAGTGTGACAGGGGCCACCACCGGGGAGCTGTTTTTT